This T cell receptor (beta chain) stems from a study of OX40 agonist ivuxolimab in advanced cancers. Regarding the study in general: Ivuxolimab was an agonistic, fully human IgG2 monoclonal antibody directed against OX40 (CD134), a costimulatory receptor. Intravenous ivuxolimab was administered to patients every 2 weeks at six dose levels: 0.01, 0.1, 0.3, 1.5, 3 and 10 mg/kg. Of the approximately 50 dose-escalation patients, hepatocellular carcinoma was present in about 20, melanoma in roughly 15, renal cell carcinoma in 9 and head and neck cancer in 9. A male proportion of 75% to 85% and a mean age of approximately 55 years, ranging from about 20 to 85, were recorded for the dose-escalation cohort. Patients were allowed to have had prior anti-PD-1, anti-PD-L1 or anti-CTLA-4 therapy, and 40% of the dose-escalation patients had been treated with checkpoint inhibitors. Partial responses occurred in three dose-escalation patients: two with cutaneous melanoma and one with hepatocellular carcinoma. Peripheral TCRbeta sequencing was intended to test whether TCR sequence diversity was altered and clonal T-cell expansion was caused by ivuxolimab. The paper reports the monotherapy dose-escalation portion (N = 52 patients) of the phase I ivuxolimab trial. Study-wide findings and limitations: Low levels of normalized T-cell clonal expansion were also seen in some patients who did not respond. The antigen specificity of the peripheral T cells that underwent clonal expansion was not determined. Clonal expansion of both CD4+ and CD8+ blood T cells was observed from baseline to week 6 at doses 0.1 to 3.0 mg/kg. In partial responders in the 0.1-3.0 mg/kg groups, normalized peripheral clonal expansion was found to be among the lowest, especially among CD8+ T cells. On average, CD8+ T cells showed more expanded clones than CD4+ T cells after ivuxolimab.

Trimming removed 4 bases from V and 1 base from J; the gene matches leave 4 bases unexplained. The germline V gene specifies MNHNS as CDR1 and SASEGT as CDR2. CDR3 length: 14 amino acids, cysteine to phenylalanine. The CDR3 DNA has 42 bases and is translated from base 1. The trial excluded patients who had a history of autoimmune disease or who were on systemic immunosuppression. Peripheral blood for TCR sequencing was collected from all dose cohorts at baseline, on cycle 4 day 1, and on cycle 7 day 1. Samples were obtained from an open-label, multicenter, first-in-human phase I dose-escalation trial of ivuxolimab. Adults with locally advanced or metastatic head and neck squamous cell, hepatocellular, melanoma or renal cell carcinoma were enrolled in the trial. CD4+ and CD8+ T cells were sorted separately from peripheral blood before TCR sequencing. Comment on this clone: The antigen it recognizes is unknown. Base qualities are not at hand, and no much larger clone is one base apart.

To sequence the TCRbeta CDR3 region, genomic DNA was isolated from the sorted cells. The immunoSEQ Assay was used to sequence the TCRbeta CDR3 regions. TCRdb took this table from immuneACCESS and kept in-frame rearrangements with V and J called. Such tables lack part of the clones; where checked against another copy, unresolved V genes explain under half of the gap, and the rest is unexplained. The sample table holds over 30,000 clones, of which approximately 80% were seen once. The top ten hold 11% of the sample. The input for sequencing was CD4+ or CD8+ T cells sorted from blood, taken in a trial of the OX40 agonist ivuxolimab. The clonotype originates from an adult with an advanced solid tumor such as melanoma, head and neck, liver or kidney cancer. Recombination joined TRBV6-1 with TRBJ2-7, and TRBD1 matches 7 of the central bases. At the DNA level, the sequence is TGTGCCAGCAGTGGTCAACAGGGGTCCTACGAGCAGTACTTC. Its protein reads: CASSGQQGSYEQYF.